The 2 T cell receptor beta chains listed next were all sequenced from one sample in a study of OX40 agonist ivuxolimab in advanced cancers. This table comes from immunoSEQ multiplex PCR, and its TCRdb copy is limited to in-frame clones, with some not included. The sample consists of about 70,000 clones, 90% to 95% of them appearing once. Sequencing used CD4+ or CD8+ T cells sorted from blood, obtained in a trial of the OX40 agonist ivuxolimab. These receptors were obtained from an adult with an advanced solid tumor such as melanoma, head and neck, liver or kidney cancer.

The chain links TRBV9 to TRBJ2-3, with D tentatively TRBD1 (5 bases). V dropped 4 bases and J dropped 5 bases, with 14 bases sitting between them. This CDR3 comprises 14 residues. Germline CDR1 is SGDLS and CDR2 is YYNGEE. CDR3 nucleotide sequence: TGTGCCAGCAGCCCATGGACAATGGGAGATACGCAGTATTTT. Translated: CASSPWTMGDTQYF.

The genes are TRBV7-9 and TRBJ1-3, with TRBD1 matching 7 bases. The V gene's germline CDR1 is SEHNR and CDR2 FQNEAQ (reference sequence). The CDR3 runs 16 residues. The ends lost 4 bases at V and 3 bases at J; junction bases unmatched: 9. The CDR3, as DNA: TGTGCCAGCAGCTACACCGGGACAGCCCTTGGAAACACCATATATTTT. Amino acids: CASSYTGTALGNTIYF. Supplemented by reference TRBV7-9 and TRBJ1-3, the full variable domain reads DTGVSQNPRHKITKRGQNVTFRCDPISEHNRLYWYRQTLGQGPEFLTYFQNEAQLEKSRLLSDRFSAERPKGSFSTLEIQRTEQGDSAMYLCASSYTGTALGNTIYFGEGSWLTVV.